This entry describes one TCR beta chain. What it recognizes is unknown. The V and J ends lost 1 base and 0 bases respectively, with 8 bases between them. Germline CDR1 and CDR2: SGHDT and YYEEEE. The CDR3 extends over 14 amino acids. TCRdb keeps only in-frame clones here, not all; method: immunoSEQ multiplex PCR. The data hold some 160,000 clones, with about nine tenths observed a single time. This entry is derived from a study of T cell responses to AZD1222 COVID-19 vaccine. Study-level results: Clonal diversity was possibly underestimated; the donors were predominantly white British and more often female. Without day 14 samples, only post-peak T cell repertoires were studied. Increased Spike-specific TCR breadth and depth were observed after two AZD1222 doses.

The chain joins TRBV5-6 to TRBJ2-7; D remains unclear. The source material was peripheral blood, sampled on day 0 of AZD1222 vaccination. The sequence came from an adult in good health. The CDR3: CASSLTPSSYEQYF. The DNA for the CDR3 is TGTGCCAGCAGCTTGACTCCTTCCTCCTACGAGCAGTACTTC.